The rows below give T cell receptor beta chains drawn from one sample of a study of blood T cell repertoires in COVID-19. This table comes from immunoSEQ multiplex PCR, and its TCRdb copy is limited to in-frame clones, with some not included. The sample contains 250,000 to 350,000 clones, around nine tenths of which appear only once. Sequenced input: peripheral blood. These receptor sequences come from a woman between 70 and 85 years old with COVID-19, enrolled during active disease. CDR3s include the opening cysteine and the closing phenylalanine or tryptophan. Each record gives: CDR3 protein, CDR3 DNA, clone size, V gene, D gene, J gene. A D gene is named only where the DNA matches it firmly. Expanded clones are given a class, and other clones once, few, many or no size at all.

CDR3: CASSFGGYSNQPQHF; DNA: TGCGCCAGCAGCTTCGGAGGGTATAGCAATCAGCCCCAGCATTTT; size: -; V: TRBV5-1; D: -; J: TRBJ1-5
CDR3: CASSFMRGRAFSNQPQHF; DNA: TGTGCCAGCAGTTTTATGAGGGGGCGGGCCTTTAGCAATCAGCCCCAGCATTTT; size: -; V: TRBV28; D: TRBD1; J: TRBJ1-5
CDR3: CASSQEGARAQYF; DNA: TGCGCCAGCAGCCAAGAGGGGGCAAGGGCGCAGTATTTT; size: -; V: TRBV4-1; D: -; J: TRBJ2-3
CDR3: CASKVGDVMNTEAFF; DNA: TGTGCCAGCAAAGTGGGAGACGTCATGAACACTGAAGCTTTCTTT; size: -; V: TRBV2; D: -; J: TRBJ1-1
CDR3: CATSDSGEGETQYF; DNA: TGTGCCACCAGTGATTCTGGGGAGGGGGAGACCCAGTACTTC; size: -; V: TRBV24-1; D: TRBD2; J: TRBJ2-5
CDR3: CASSGLSRGQETQYF; DNA: TGTGCCAGCAGTGGACTCTCCCGGGGGCAAGAGACCCAGTACTTC; size: -; V: TRBV11-2; D: -; J: TRBJ2-5
CDR3: CASKDRFFGQPQHF; DNA: TGTGCCAGCAAAGACAGGTTCTTCGGGCAGCCCCAGCATTTT; size: -; V: TRBV2; D: -; J: TRBJ1-5
CDR3: CASSLRGSTEAFF; DNA: TGTGCCAGCAGCTTGAGGGGTTCCACTGAAGCTTTCTTT; size: few; V: TRBV5-6; D: -; J: TRBJ1-1
CDR3: CASSQDRPYEQYF; DNA: TGTGCCAGCAGTCAGGACAGGCCCTACGAGCAGTACTTC; size: -; V: TRBV6-5; D: TRBD1; J: TRBJ2-7
CDR3: CASSQSGGNSPLHF; DNA: TGTGCCAGCAGCCAATCAGGGGGGAATTCACCCCTCCACTTT; size: -; V: TRBV3-1/TRBV3-2; D: TRBD1; J: TRBJ1-6
CDR3: CASSKALGEEGYPGELFF; DNA: TGTGCCAGCAGCAAAGCGTTGGGAGAAGAAGGTTATCCCGGGGAGCTGTTTTTT; size: -; V: TRBV21-1; D: -; J: TRBJ2-2
CDR3: CASRATGTSGSNEQFF; DNA: TGCGCCAGCAGGGCTACCGGGACTAGCGGGAGCAATGAGCAGTTCTTC; size: -; V: TRBV10-2; D: TRBD2; J: TRBJ2-1
CDR3: CSVGDRGPGYGYTF; DNA: TGCAGCGTTGGGGACAGGGGGCCGGGCTATGGCTACACCTTC; size: -; V: TRBV29-1; D: TRBD1; J: TRBJ1-2
CDR3: CASSLLSANEKLFF; DNA: TGCGCCAGCAGCCTCCTTTCGGCTAATGAAAAACTGTTTTTT; size: -; V: TRBV5-1; D: -; J: TRBJ1-4
CDR3: CASSVVQNYGYTF; DNA: TGTGCCAGCAGCGTAGTACAGAACTATGGCTACACCTTC; size: -; V: TRBV9; D: -; J: TRBJ1-2
CDR3: CASSVAGYEQYF; DNA: TGTGCCAGCAGCGTAGCGGGGTACGAGCAGTACTTC; size: few; V: TRBV6-2/TRBV6-3; D: TRBD2; J: TRBJ2-7
CDR3: CASSPGGTDTQYF; DNA: TGTGCCAGTAGCCCCGGGGGCACAGATACGCAGTATTTT; size: -; V: TRBV19; D: -; J: TRBJ2-3
CDR3: CASSSIKSGHPAEAFF; DNA: TGTGCCAGCAGCTCGATAAAATCAGGGCACCCCGCTGAAGCTTTCTTT; size: -; V: TRBV5-6; D: -; J: TRBJ1-1
CDR3: CASSLAGDSYEQYF; DNA: TGCGCCAGCAGCTTAGCAGGGGACTCCTACGAGCAGTACTTC; size: -; V: TRBV5-1; D: -; J: TRBJ2-7
CDR3: CASSLVRAIGNTEAFF; DNA: TGTGCCAGCAGTTTAGTGAGGGCCATCGGGAACACTGAAGCTTTCTTT; size: -; V: TRBV27; D: -; J: TRBJ1-1
CDR3: CASSQDTGRREKLFF; DNA: TGCGCCAGCAGCCAAGATACAGGGAGACGCGAAAAACTGTTTTTT; size: -; V: TRBV4-3; D: -; J: TRBJ1-4
CDR3: CASSLGQGGSYEQYF; DNA: TGTGCCAGCAGCCTCGGACAGGGGGGATCCTACGAGCAGTACTTC; size: -; V: TRBV3-1/TRBV3-2; D: TRBD1; J: TRBJ2-7
CDR3: CASSLYTNTEAFF; DNA: TGTGCCAGCAGCTTGTACACGAACACTGAAGCTTTCTTT; size: -; V: TRBV5-4; D: -; J: TRBJ1-1
CDR3: CAWAGTSQDTQYF; DNA: TGTGCCTGGGCCGGGACTAGCCAAGATACGCAGTATTTT; size: few; V: TRBV30; D: TRBD2; J: TRBJ2-3
CDR3: CASSQGGSGELFF; DNA: TGTGCCAGCAGCCAAGGCGGGTCCGGGGAGCTGTTTTTT; size: -; V: TRBV7-9; D: -; J: TRBJ2-2
CDR3: CASSLLPTGGDGYTF; DNA: TGTGCCAGCAGCCTTCTCCCCACAGGGGGCGATGGCTACACCTTC; size: -; V: TRBV3-1/TRBV3-2; D: TRBD1; J: TRBJ1-2
CDR3: CAGRLAMQTQYF; DNA: TGTGCCGGTCGACTAGCAATGCAGACCCAGTACTTC; size: -; V: TRBV2; D: TRBD2; J: TRBJ2-5
CDR3: CASSSLGGGRNEQFF; DNA: TGTGCCAGTAGTTCCCTGGGGGGGGGAAGGAATGAGCAGTTCTTC; size: -; V: TRBV19; D: TRBD2; J: TRBJ2-1
CDR3: CASSLYGGPYGYTF; DNA: TGTGCCAGCAGTTTATACGGTGGGCCATATGGCTACACCTTC; size: -; V: TRBV27; D: -; J: TRBJ1-2
CDR3: CASTRYSNQPQHF; DNA: TGTGCCAGCACTAGGTATAGCAATCAGCCCCAGCATTTT; size: -; V: TRBV6-5; D: -; J: TRBJ1-5
CDR3: CASSLGQGGNEQYF; DNA: TGTGCCAGCAGCTTGGGACAGGGGGGGAACGAGCAGTACTTC; size: once; V: TRBV5-4; D: TRBD1; J: TRBJ2-7
CDR3: CASSDVASTDTQYF; DNA: TGTGCCAGCAGCGATGTAGCTAGCACAGATACGCAGTATTTT; size: -; V: TRBV2; D: -; J: TRBJ2-3
CDR3: CASSFSAGGNDGYTF; DNA: TGTGCCAGCAGCTTCTCGGCAGGGGGTAACGATGGCTACACCTTC; size: -; V: TRBV7-9; D: TRBD1; J: TRBJ1-2
CDR3: CASSLGGGALETQYF; DNA: TGTGCCAGCAGCTTGGGCGGGGGGGCCCTTGAGACCCAGTACTTC; size: -; V: TRBV7-2; D: TRBD2; J: TRBJ2-5
CDR3: CASSPGGDQPQHF; DNA: TGTGCCAGCTCACCGGGGGGTGATCAGCCCCAGCATTTT; size: -; V: TRBV18; D: -; J: TRBJ1-5
CDR3: CASKGRGSGNTIYF; DNA: TGTGCCTCCAAGGGCAGGGGATCTGGAAACACCATATATTTT; size: -; V: TRBV30; D: -; J: TRBJ1-3
CDR3: CAISEGSTGRRTEAFF; DNA: TGTGCCATCAGTGAGGGCTCGACAGGGAGGAGGACTGAAGCTTTCTTT; size: -; V: TRBV10-3; D: TRBD1; J: TRBJ1-1
CDR3: CASSPGLPDTQYF; DNA: TGTGCCAGCAGCCCAGGACTGCCAGATACGCAGTATTTT; size: -; V: TRBV3-1/TRBV3-2; D: -; J: TRBJ2-3
CDR3: CASTGTETGRGTQYF; DNA: TGTGCCAGTACCGGGACAGAGACGGGCCGGGGGACCCAGTACTTC; size: -; V: TRBV19; D: TRBD1; J: TRBJ2-5
CDR3: CASSPGQGNQPQHF; DNA: TGTGCCAGCAGCCCCGGACAGGGAAATCAGCCCCAGCATTTT; size: -; V: TRBV6-5; D: TRBD1; J: TRBJ1-5
CDR3: CASGLAGGNTIYF; DNA: TGTGCTAGTGGTTTGGCGGGTGGAAACACCATATATTTT; size: -; V: TRBV12-5; D: -; J: TRBJ1-3
CDR3: CASSRQGYGYTF; DNA: TGTGCCAGCAGTAGACAGGGCTATGGCTACACCTTC; size: -; V: TRBV7-2; D: TRBD1; J: TRBJ1-2
CDR3: CASSRGTGGRTEAFF; DNA: TGCGCCAGCAGCCGGGGGACAGGGGGAAGAACTGAAGCTTTCTTT; size: -; V: TRBV4-1; D: TRBD1; J: TRBJ1-1
CDR3: CASSKDGQGKGTQYF; DNA: TGTGCCAGCAGCAAAGATGGACAGGGGAAGGGAACGCAGTATTTT; size: -; V: TRBV21-1; D: -; J: TRBJ2-3
CDR3: CATSRGLAGRNEQYF; DNA: TGTGCCACCAGCAGAGGACTAGCGGGGAGGAACGAGCAGTACTTC; size: -; V: TRBV15; D: TRBD2; J: TRBJ2-7
CDR3: CASSQFLLYEQYF; DNA: TGTGCCAGCAGCCAATTCCTCCTCTACGAGCAGTACTTC; size: -; V: TRBV3-1/TRBV3-2; D: -; J: TRBJ2-7